This is a list of T cell receptor beta chains from one sample in a study of PD-L1 blockade in urothelial cancer. The method was immunoSEQ multiplex PCR; TCRdb's version includes in-frame clones alone and lacks a portion of them. The data show under 50,000 clones, with roughly 80% seen just once and 1.5% to 2% held by the top ten. The sample consisted of PBMCs, taken around atezolizumab (anti-PD-L1) treatment. The receptors derive from a man aged 45-65 years with urothelial cancer. Each CDR3 is given with its conserved first and last residue. A D gene is named only where the DNA matches it firmly. Some rows have no size entry. The others give once, few or many, or a class for an expanded clone.

abundance,d_gene,j_gene,v_gene,CDR3nt,CDR3aa
few,-,TRBJ1-1,TRBV7-9,TGTGCCAGCAGCCCCCTGGGAGGGGACACTGAAGCTTTCTTT,CASSPLGGDTEAFF
-,-,TRBJ1-5,TRBV28,TGTGCCAGCAGCCCCGGGACAAGCAGCAATCAGCCCCAGCATTTT,CASSPGTSSNQPQHF
-,TRBD1,TRBJ1-5,TRBV5-6,TGTGCCAGCAGCCGTTACCGGGACAGTCCTAGGGGGAATCAGCCCCAGCATTTT,CASSRYRDSPRGNQPQHF
-,TRBD2,TRBJ2-5,TRBV27,TGTGCCAGCAGTTCACCCGGACTAGCGGGACGCGTGGAGACCCAGTACTTC,CASSSPGLAGRVETQYF
-,TRBD1,TRBJ1-2,TRBV5-1,TGCGCCAGCAGCCGGGACAGGGCCCAACGAGGCTACACCTTC,CASSRDRAQRGYTF
-,TRBD1,TRBJ2-4,TRBV10-3,TGTGCCATCAGTGAGTCTGCTTGGACAGGGGAAAACATTCAGTACTTC,CAISESAWTGENIQYF
-,-,TRBJ1-6,TRBV5-1,TGCGCCAGCAGCTCGGGGGGGGGCTCCTATAATTCACCCCTCCACTTT,CASSSGGGSYNSPLHF
-,-,TRBJ2-3,TRBV6-5,TGTGCCAGCAGTTACATAGCCCCACCGGGAGAAGATACGCAGTATTTT,CASSYIAPPGEDTQYF
-,TRBD1,TRBJ1-1,TRBV6-6,TGTGCCAGCAGTCCTCAGGGGGCCACTGAAGCTTTCTTT,CASSPQGATEAFF
-,-,TRBJ1-2,TRBV4-1,TGCGCCAGCAGCCAAGAGGTAGGGGATCGTGGCTACACCTTC,CASSQEVGDRGYTF
-,-,TRBJ1-3,TRBV5-1,TGCGCCAGCAGCTTGACCGGGTTTGGAAACACCATATATTTT,CASSLTGFGNTIYF
-,TRBD1,TRBJ1-1,TRBV6-5,TGTGCCAGCAGGGGACAGGGGGCAGGGACTGAAGCTTTCTTT,CASRGQGAGTEAFF
few,TRBD1,TRBJ1-1,TRBV5-1,TGCGCCAGCAGCTCGAGACAGGGGGGTGAAGCTTTCTTT,CASSSRQGGEAFF
once,-,TRBJ1-2,TRBV28,TGTGCCAGCAGACTGACTAACTATGGCTACACCTTC,CASRLTNYGYTF
-,-,TRBJ1-2,TRBV4-2,TGTGCCAGCAGTCAAACCCGGACGGGGATGAACTATGGCTACACCTTC,CASSQTRTGMNYGYTF
-,-,TRBJ2-3,TRBV2,TGTGCCAGCAGTGAAGACAGCCCAGTGCGATATTTT,CASSEDSPVRYF
-,TRBD2,TRBJ2-1,TRBV7-8,TGTGCCAGCAGCTTGGGGACTAGCGGGAGGCCCACCTACAATGAGCAGTTCTTC,CASSLGTSGRPTYNEQFF
few,-,TRBJ1-5,TRBV6-5,TGTGCCAGCAGTCTAGACAGATTGAGCAATCAGCCCCAGCATTTT,CASSLDRLSNQPQHF
-,TRBD1,TRBJ1-1,TRBV5-1,TGCGCCAGCAGCCCCGACAGGGGAACTGAAGCTTTCTTT,CASSPDRGTEAFF
-,-,TRBJ2-7,TRBV11-3,TGTGCCAGCAGCCTACAGAGCTCCTACGAGCAGTACTTC,CASSLQSSYEQYF
-,TRBD2,TRBJ2-2,TRBV12-5,TGTGCTAGTGGTTTAAACCTAGCGGGAGCGGCCGGGGAGCTGTTTTTT,CASGLNLAGAAGELFF
-,-,TRBJ2-7,TRBV10-2,TGCGCCAGCAGTAGTAGCCCCTACGAGCAGTACTTC,CASSSSPYEQYF
-,TRBD1,TRBJ2-1,TRBV2,TGTGCCAGCAGTGAAGGGGGGATGACAGGGCGCCACAATGAGCAGTTCTTC,CASSEGGMTGRHNEQFF
-,-,TRBJ1-2,TRBV4-1,TGCGCCAGCAGCCTTACGCCGCGGAGGGAGGCCTATGGCTACACCTTC,CASSLTPRREAYGYTF
-,-,TRBJ2-5,TRBV7-6,TGTGCCAGCAGCCTCCGACAGGACCAAGAGACCCAGTACTTC,CASSLRQDQETQYF
-,-,TRBJ1-2,TRBV25-1,TGTGCCAGCAGGGTTGATGGGGCGCCTAACTATGGCTACACCTTC,CASRVDGAPNYGYTF
-,TRBD1,TRBJ1-6,TRBV19,TGTGCCAGTAATAAGGACAGGGACTCACCCCTCCACTTT,CASNKDRDSPLHF
once,-,TRBJ2-2,TRBV27,TGTGCCAGCAGTTTTCCCACTCGCCCCGGGGAGCTGTTTTTT,CASSFPTRPGELFF
-,TRBD1,TRBJ2-5,TRBV7-9,TGTGCCAGCAGCCTCCCGGGACAGATCCAAGAGACCCAGTACTTC,CASSLPGQIQETQYF
-,-,TRBJ1-1,TRBV10-3,TGTGCCATCAGTGAGAACACCCCCGCGGTGTGGACTGAAGCTTTCTTT,CAISENTPAVWTEAFF